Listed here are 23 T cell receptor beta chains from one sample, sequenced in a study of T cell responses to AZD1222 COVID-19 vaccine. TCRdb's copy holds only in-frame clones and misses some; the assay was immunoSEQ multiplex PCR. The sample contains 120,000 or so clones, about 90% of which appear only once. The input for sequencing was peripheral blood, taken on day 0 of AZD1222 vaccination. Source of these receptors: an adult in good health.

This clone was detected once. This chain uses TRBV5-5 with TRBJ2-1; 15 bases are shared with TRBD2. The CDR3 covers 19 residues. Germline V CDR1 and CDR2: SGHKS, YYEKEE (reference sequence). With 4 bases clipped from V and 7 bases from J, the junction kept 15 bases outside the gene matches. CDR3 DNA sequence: TGTGCCAGCAGCCCAGGACTAGCGGGGGGGCCTCGGTTCTCGAATGAGCAGTTCTTC. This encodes CASSPGLAGGPRFSNEQFF.

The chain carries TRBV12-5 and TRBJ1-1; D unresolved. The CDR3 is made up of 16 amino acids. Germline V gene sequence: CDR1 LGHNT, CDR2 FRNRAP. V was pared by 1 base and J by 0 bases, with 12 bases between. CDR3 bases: TGTGCTAGTGGTTTGGGTTACTCTCCCATGAACACTGAAGCTTTCTTT. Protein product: CASGLGYSPMNTEAFF. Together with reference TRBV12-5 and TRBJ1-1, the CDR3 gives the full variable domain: DARVTQTPRHKVTEMGQEVTMRCQPILGHNTVFWYRQTMMQGLELLAYFRNRAPLDDSGMPKDRFSAEMPDATLATLKIQPSEPRDSAVYFCASGLGYSPMNTEAFFGQGTRLTVV.

The CDR3 is CASSLAGGVSYEQYF. The CDR3 DNA follows: TGTGCCAGCAGCTTAGCGGGCGGAGTCTCCTACGAGCAGTACTTC. The V gene is TRBV13, the J gene TRBJ2-7; D is ambiguous. This CDR3 has 15 amino acids. Per germline, CDR1 PRHDT and CDR2 FYEKMQ (reference sequence). Trimming stripped 1 base from V and 0 bases from J, with 10 bases between.

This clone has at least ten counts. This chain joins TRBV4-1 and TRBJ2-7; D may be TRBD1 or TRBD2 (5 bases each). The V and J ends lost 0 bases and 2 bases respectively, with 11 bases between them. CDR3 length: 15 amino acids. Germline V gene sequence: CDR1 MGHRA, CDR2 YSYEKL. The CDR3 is CASSQEEEGPYEQYF. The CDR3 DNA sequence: TGCGCCAGCAGCCAAGAAGAAGAGGGACCCTACGAGCAGTACTTC.

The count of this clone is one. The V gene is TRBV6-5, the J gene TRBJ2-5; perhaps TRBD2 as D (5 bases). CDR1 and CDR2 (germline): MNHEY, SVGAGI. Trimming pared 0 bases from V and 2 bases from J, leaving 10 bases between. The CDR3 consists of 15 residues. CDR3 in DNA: TGTGCCAGCAGTTACTCGACTGGGAGTCAAGAGACCCAGTACTTC. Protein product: CASSYSTGSQETQYF.

The CDR3 sequence is CASSLVGRGPDTQYF. CDR3 sequence (DNA): TGTGCCAGCAGCTTAGTTGGCAGGGGACCAGATACGCAGTATTTT. The genes are TRBV11-2 and TRBJ2-3, with D tentatively TRBD1 (6 bases). From germline, CDR1 is SGHAT and CDR2 FQNNGV. The ends were cut back, 1 base at V and 4 bases at J, with 12 bases in the middle. The CDR3 totals 15 residues.

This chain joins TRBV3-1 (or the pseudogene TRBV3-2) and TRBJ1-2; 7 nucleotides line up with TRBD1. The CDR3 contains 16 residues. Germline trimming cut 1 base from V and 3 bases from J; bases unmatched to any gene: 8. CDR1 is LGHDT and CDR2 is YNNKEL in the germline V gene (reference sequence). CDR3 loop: CASSQGAGGLDYGYTF. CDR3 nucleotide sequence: TGTGCCAGCAGCCAAGGGGCAGGGGGGTTAGACTATGGCTACACCTTC.

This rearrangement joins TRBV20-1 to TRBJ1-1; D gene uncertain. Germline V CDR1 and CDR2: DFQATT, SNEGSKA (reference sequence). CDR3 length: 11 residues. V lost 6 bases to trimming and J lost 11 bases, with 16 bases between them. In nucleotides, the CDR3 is TGCAGTGCCCTGTCGGGAGGCGGGGCTTTCTTT. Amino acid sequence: CSALSGGGAFF.

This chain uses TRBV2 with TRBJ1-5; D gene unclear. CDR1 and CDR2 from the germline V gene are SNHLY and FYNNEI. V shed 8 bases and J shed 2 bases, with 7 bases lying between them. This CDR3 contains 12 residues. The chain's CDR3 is CASAIGNQPQHF. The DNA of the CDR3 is TGTGCCAGCGCCATAGGCAATCAGCCCCAGCATTTT.

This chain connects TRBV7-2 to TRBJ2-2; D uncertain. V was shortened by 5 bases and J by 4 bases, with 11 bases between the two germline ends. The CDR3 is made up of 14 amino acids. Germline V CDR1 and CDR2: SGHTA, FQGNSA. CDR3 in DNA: TGTGCCAGCAGCCCTCGACCGGGCACCGGGGAGCTGTTTTTT. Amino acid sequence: CASSPRPGTGELFF.

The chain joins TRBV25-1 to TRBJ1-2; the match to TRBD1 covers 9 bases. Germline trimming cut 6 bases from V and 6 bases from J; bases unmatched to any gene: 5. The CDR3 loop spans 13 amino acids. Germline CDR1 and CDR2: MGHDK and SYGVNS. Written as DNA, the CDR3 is TGTGCCAGCAGAAAAACAGGGGGCCATGGCTACACCTTC. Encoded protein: CASRKTGGHGYTF.

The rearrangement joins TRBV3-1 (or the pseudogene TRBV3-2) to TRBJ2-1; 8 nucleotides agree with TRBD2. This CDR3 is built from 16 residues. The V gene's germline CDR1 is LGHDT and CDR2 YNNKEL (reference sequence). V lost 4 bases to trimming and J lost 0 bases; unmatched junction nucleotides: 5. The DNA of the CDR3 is TGTGCCAGCAGCCGGGGGAGCGGGGGCTCCTACAATGAGCAGTTCTTC. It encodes CASSRGSGGSYNEQFF.

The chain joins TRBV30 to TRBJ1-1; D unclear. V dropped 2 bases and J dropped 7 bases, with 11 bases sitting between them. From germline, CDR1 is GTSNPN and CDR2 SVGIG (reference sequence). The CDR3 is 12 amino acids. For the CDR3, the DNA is TGTGCCTGGAGTCAGTCTATTGGTGAAGCTTTCTTT. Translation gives CAWSQSIGEAFF.

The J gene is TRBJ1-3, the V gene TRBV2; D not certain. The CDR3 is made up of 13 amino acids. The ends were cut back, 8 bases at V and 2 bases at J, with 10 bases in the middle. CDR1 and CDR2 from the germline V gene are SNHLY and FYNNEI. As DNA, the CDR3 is TGTGCCAGCGTCCCCCTCCCTGGAAACACCATATATTTT. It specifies CASVPLPGNTIYF.

The CDR3 bases are TGTGCCAGCAGCAGGGAGCGGGGCTATGGCTACACCTTC. The encoded protein is CASSRERGYGYTF. The chain employs TRBV6-2 or TRBV6-3 and TRBJ1-2; D might be TRBD1 (5 bases). This CDR3 is 13 amino acids long. Between the trimmed V and J ends, which lost 6 bases and 4 bases, there was a span of 12 bases. Germline loops: CDR1 MNHEY, CDR2 SVGEGT.

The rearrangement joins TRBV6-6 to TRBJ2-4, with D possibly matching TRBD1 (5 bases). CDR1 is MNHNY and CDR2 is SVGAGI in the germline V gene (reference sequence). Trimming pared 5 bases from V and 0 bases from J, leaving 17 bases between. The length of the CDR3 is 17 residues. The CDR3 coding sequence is TGTGCCAGCAGTCCTCTGCGGACACAGCTAGCCAAAAACATTCAGTACTTC. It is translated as CASSPLRTQLAKNIQYF.

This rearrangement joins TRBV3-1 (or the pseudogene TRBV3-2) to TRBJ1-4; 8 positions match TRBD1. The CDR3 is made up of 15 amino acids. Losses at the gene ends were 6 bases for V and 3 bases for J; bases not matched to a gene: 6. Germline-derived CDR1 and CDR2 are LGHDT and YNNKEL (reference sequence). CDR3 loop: CASSLTQGANEKLFF. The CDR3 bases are TGTGCCAGCAGTCTAACACAGGGGGCTAATGAAAAACTGTTTTTT.

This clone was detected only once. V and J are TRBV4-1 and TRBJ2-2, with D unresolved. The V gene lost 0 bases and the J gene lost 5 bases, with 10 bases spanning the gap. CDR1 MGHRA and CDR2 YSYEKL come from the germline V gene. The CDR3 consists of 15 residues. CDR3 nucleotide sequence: TGCGCCAGCAGCCAAGAGGGCCGTAAAACCGGGGAGCTGTTTTTT. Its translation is CASSQEGRKTGELFF.

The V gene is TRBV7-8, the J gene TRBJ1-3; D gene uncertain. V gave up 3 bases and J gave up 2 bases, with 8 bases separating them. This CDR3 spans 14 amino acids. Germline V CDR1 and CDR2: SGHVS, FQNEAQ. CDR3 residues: CASSLIATGNTIYF. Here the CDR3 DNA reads TGTGCCAGCAGCTTGATCGCTACTGGAAACACCATATATTTT.

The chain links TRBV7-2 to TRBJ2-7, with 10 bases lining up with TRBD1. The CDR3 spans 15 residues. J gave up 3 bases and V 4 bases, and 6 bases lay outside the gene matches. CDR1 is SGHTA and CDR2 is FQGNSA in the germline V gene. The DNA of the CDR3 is TGTGCCAGCAGCTCCAGACAGGGGGCCAACTACGAGCAGTACTTC. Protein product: CASSSRQGANYEQYF.

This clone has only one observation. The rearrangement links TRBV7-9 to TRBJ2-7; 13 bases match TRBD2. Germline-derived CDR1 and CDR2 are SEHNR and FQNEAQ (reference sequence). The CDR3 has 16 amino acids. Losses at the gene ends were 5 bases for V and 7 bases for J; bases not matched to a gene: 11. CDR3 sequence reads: CASSILAGGPVWEQYF. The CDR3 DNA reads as TGTGCCAGCAGCATACTAGCGGGAGGGCCCGTCTGGGAGCAGTACTTC. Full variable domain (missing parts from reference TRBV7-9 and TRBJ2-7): DTGVSQNPRHKITKRGQNVTFRCDPISEHNRLYWYRQTLGQGPEFLTYFQNEAQLEKSRLLSDRFSAERPKGSFSTLEIQRTEQGDSAMYLCASSILAGGPVWEQYFGPGTRLTVT.

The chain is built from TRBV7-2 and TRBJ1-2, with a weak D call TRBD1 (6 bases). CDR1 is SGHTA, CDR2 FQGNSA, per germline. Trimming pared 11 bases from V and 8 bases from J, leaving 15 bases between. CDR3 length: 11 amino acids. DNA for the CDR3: TGTGCCGTCCAGTACAGGGTGGGCTACACCTTC. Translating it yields CAVQYRVGYTF.

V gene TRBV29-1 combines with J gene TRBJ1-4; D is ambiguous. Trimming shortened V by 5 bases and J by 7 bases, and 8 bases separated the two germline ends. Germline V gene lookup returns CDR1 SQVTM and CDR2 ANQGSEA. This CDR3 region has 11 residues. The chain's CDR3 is CSVSEGEKLFF. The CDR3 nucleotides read TGCAGCGTTTCCGAAGGTGAAAAACTGTTTTTT. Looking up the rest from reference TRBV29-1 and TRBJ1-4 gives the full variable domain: SAVISQKPSRDICQRGTSLTIQCQVDSQVTMMFWYRQQPGQSLTLIATANQGSEATYESGFVIDKFPISRPNLTFSTLTVSNMSPEDSSIYLCSVSEGEKLFFGSGTQLSVL.